Sequencing of this TCR beta chain was carried out in a study of cytomegalovirus exposure and HLA in healthy donors. Whole-study results and caveats: An analysis was carried out later, and it reportedly showed fewer N-insertions in an Asian-associated ancestry cluster than the 666-donor mean. Researchers reported from a later analysis that most CMV-associated TCR beta chains appeared HLA-restricted. Previous analysis showed most TCR beta V segments were productive about 87% or about 30% of the time.

The PCR made use of 60 Vbeta and 13 Jbeta primers. Generated by immunoSEQ multiplex PCR, the TCRdb table keeps only in-frame clones and is missing some. The table includes some 270,000 clones, about four fifths detected once. Trimming removed 1 base at V and 0 bases at J, with 16 bases between. Germline loops: CDR1 SEHNR, CDR2 FQNEAQ (reference sequence). CDR3 length: 18 amino acids. About this clone itself: Its cognate antigen is unknown.

Specimen: PBMCs. The clonotype was recovered from a girl aged 2-10 years in good health and CMV-seronegative. This chain joins TRBV7-9 and TRBJ1-5, with a weak D call TRBD1 (6 bases). DNA for the CDR3: TGTGCCAGCAGCTTAGGATGGGGGGGCGGCAGTAGCAATCAGCCCCAGCATTTT. Residues: CASSLGWGGGSSNQPQHF.